The next 26 T cell receptor beta chains were all read from a single sample in a study of T cell changes during pregnancy in multiple sclerosis. Data came from immunoSEQ multiplex PCR; TCRdb stores just in-frame clones and leaves some out. Of under 85,000 clones listed, roughly 94% were seen once; the top ten hold about 0.6%. Material: peripheral blood, obtained in the third trimester of pregnancy. All receptors come from a female donor with multiple sclerosis, enrolled in a pregnancy study.

This rearrangement joins TRBV15 to TRBJ2-5, with D perhaps TRBD2 (6 bases). V dropped 1 base and J dropped 2 bases, with 17 bases sitting between them. CDR1 is LNHNV, CDR2 YYDKDF, per germline (reference sequence). The CDR3 loop spans 17 amino acids. The CDR3 reads CATSRGGGTDYQETQYF. The CDR3 nucleotides are TGTGCCACCAGCAGAGGAGGCGGGACTGACTATCAAGAGACCCAGTACTTC.

This chain joins TRBV18 and TRBJ2-3, with 10 bases lining up with TRBD2. CDR3 length: 16 amino acids. Per the germline V gene, CDR1 is KGHSH and CDR2 is LQKENI. Trimming cost V 3 bases and J 4 bases; bases outside gene matches: 7. This CDR3 reads CASSPTSGVLSDTQYF. The CDR3 bases are TGTGCCAGCTCACCTACTAGCGGGGTCTTATCAGATACGCAGTATTTT. The full variable domain, in which reference TRBV18 and TRBJ2-3 provide the parts outside the CDR3, is NAGVMQNPRHLVRRRGQEARLRCSPMKGHSHVYWYRQLPEEGLKFMVYLQKENIIDESGMPKERFSAEFPKEGPSILRIQQVVRGDSAAYFCASSPTSGVLSDTQYFGPGTRLTVL.

This rearrangement joins TRBV9 to TRBJ2-1; 7 bases are a match to TRBD1. The CDR3 sequence is 16 residues long. Germline assignment: CDR1 SGDLS and CDR2 YYNGEE. J lost 4 bases, V lost 0 bases, and 7 bases had no gene match. In DNA, the CDR3 is TGTGCCAGCAGCGTAGGTATGCAACAGGGGTACAATGAGCAGTTCTTC. Its protein product is CASSVGMQQGYNEQFF. Together with reference TRBV9 and TRBJ2-1, the CDR3 gives the full variable domain: DSGVTQTPKHLITATGQRVTLRCSPRSGDLSVYWYQQSLDQGLQFLIQYYNGEERAKGNILERFSAQQFPDLHSELNLSSLELGDSALYFCASSVGMQQGYNEQFFGPGTRLTVL.

This clone was observed once. The chain couples TRBV29-1 to TRBJ2-7; 11 bases fit TRBD2. Germline lookup yields CDR1 SQVTM and CDR2 ANQGSEA. Trimming removed 4 bases from V and 4 bases from J; junction bases left unmatched: 6. The CDR3 runs 14 residues. Here the CDR3 reads CSVVASGGLYEQYF. The CDR3 bases are TGCAGCGTTGTGGCTAGCGGGGGGTTGTACGAGCAGTACTTC.

V gene TRBV13 combines with J gene TRBJ2-7; possibly TRBD1 for D (6 bases). Per the germline V gene, CDR1 is PRHDT and CDR2 is FYEKMQ (reference sequence). The V end was cut by 5 bases, the J end by 1 base, with 18 bases between. This CDR3 region has 16 residues. In DNA, the CDR3 is TGTGCCAGCAGCGCGTGGGGGCCAGGAAGGTCCTACGAGCAGTACTTC. It specifies CASSAWGPGRSYEQYF. The full variable domain, completed using reference TRBV13 and TRBJ2-7, is AAGVIQSPRHLIKEKRETATLKCYPIPRHDTVYWYQQGPGQDPQFLISFYEKMQSDKGSIPDRFSAQQFSDYHSELNMSSLELGDSALYFCASSAWGPGRSYEQYFGPGTRLTVT.

The J gene is TRBJ1-1, the V gene TRBV30; 7 positions agree with TRBD1. V shed 2 bases, J shed 0 bases, and the junction held 9 bases outside the gene matches. The CDR3 sequence is 16 residues long. The V gene's germline CDR1 is GTSNPN and CDR2 SVGIG (reference sequence). CDR3 in amino acids: CAWSPQTGLLNTEAFF. The CDR3 coding sequence is TGTGCCTGGAGTCCCCAGACAGGGCTATTGAACACTGAAGCTTTCTTT.

The J gene is TRBJ2-7, the V gene TRBV5-1; a weak D match, TRBD1 (6 bases). CDR1 is SGHRS and CDR2 is YFSETQ in the germline V gene. The CDR3 spans 15 residues. V lost 4 bases, J lost 2 bases, and 16 bases lay in between. The CDR3 loop is CASSRQSGATYEQYF. Here the CDR3 DNA reads TGCGCCAGCAGCAGACAATCAGGGGCCACCTACGAGCAGTACTTC. The whole variable domain, remainder taken from reference TRBV5-1 and TRBJ2-7, is KAGVTQTPRYLIKTRGQQVTLSCSPISGHRSVSWYQQTPGQGLQFLFEYFSETQRNKGNFPGRFSGRQFSNSRSEMNVSTLELGDSALYLCASSRQSGATYEQYFGPGTRLTVT.

V usage is TRBV6-1 and J usage is TRBJ1-2; TRBD1 aligns across 7 bases. Germline V gene lookup returns CDR1 MNHNS and CDR2 SASEGT. This CDR3 has 15 residues. Unmatched junction bases numbered 6, after V lost 5 bases and J lost 0 bases. The CDR3 region has the DNA TGTGCCAGCAGTCCCGCAGGGACAGCTAACTATGGCTACACCTTC. This encodes CASSPAGTANYGYTF.

The chain combines TRBV7-9 with TRBJ2-5, with D possibly matching TRBD2 (5 bases). This CDR3 region has 15 residues. Germline CDR1 SEHNR, CDR2 FQNEAQ (reference sequence). The V gene lost 5 bases and the J gene lost 4 bases, with 17 bases spanning the gap. In DNA, the CDR3 is TGTGCCAGCAGCCCCCTAAGCCCGGGGAGAGAGACCCAGTACTTC. As protein: CASSPLSPGRETQYF. Full variable domain (remainder filled in from reference TRBV7-9 and TRBJ2-5): DTGVSQNPRHKITKRGQNVTFRCDPISEHNRLYWYRQTLGQGPEFLTYFQNEAQLEKSRLLSDRFSAERPKGSFSTLEIQRTEQGDSAMYLCASSPLSPGRETQYFGPGTRLLVL.

CDR3 sequence: CASSSQGPTEAFF. In nucleotides, the CDR3 is TGTGCCAGCAGCTCACAGGGGCCCACTGAAGCTTTCTTT. The chain carries TRBV7-9 and TRBJ1-1; 7 bases fit TRBD1. The CDR3 runs 13 residues. Germline CDR1 is SEHNR and CDR2 is FQNEAQ (reference sequence). V dropped 4 bases and J dropped 4; count of bases not matched to a gene: 3.

CDR3 bases: TGTGCCAGCGGGTGGGGGGACGAGCAGTACTTC. Translated, it gives CASGWGDEQYF. The V gene is TRBV19, the J gene TRBJ2-7; D might be TRBD2 (6 bases). This CDR3 is built from 11 residues. Per germline, CDR1 LNHDA and CDR2 SQIVND (reference sequence). Trimming left V 9 bases short and J 5 bases short, with 11 bases between. Drawing the rest from reference TRBV19 and TRBJ2-7, the complete variable domain is DGGITQSPKYLFRKEGQNVTLSCEQNLNHDAMYWYRQDPGQGLRLIYYSQIVNDFQKGDIAEGYSVSREKKESFPLTVTSAQKNPTAFYLCASGWGDEQYFGPGTRLTVT.

The gene calls are TRBV6-5 and TRBJ1-6, with 7 bases lining up with TRBD1. Germline CDR1 reads MNHEY; CDR2 reads SVGAGI. After removal of 2 bases from V and 8 bases from J, the junction contained 6 bases not matched to a gene. CDR3 length: 15 residues. CDR3 region: CASSYNRGDHSPLHF. For the CDR3, the DNA is TGTGCCAGCAGTTACAACAGGGGCGATCATTCACCCCTCCACTTT.

The chain couples TRBV6-5 to TRBJ1-5; D remains ambiguous. Germline-derived CDR1 and CDR2 are MNHEY and SVGAGI. The V and J ends lost 8 bases and 4 bases respectively, with 9 bases between them. This CDR3 comprises 12 residues. CDR3 sequence reads: CASGFRNQPQHF. The CDR3 DNA is TGTGCCAGCGGGTTCAGGAATCAGCCCCAGCATTTT.

This chain links TRBV27 with TRBJ1-5, with D possibly being TRBD1 (5 bases). The germline V gene encodes CDR1 MNHEY and CDR2 SMNVEV (reference sequence). CDR3 length: 14 residues. V lost 6 bases and J lost 3, with 12 bases in between. The CDR3 sequence is CASRARQFNQPQHF. The CDR3 coding sequence is TGTGCCAGCAGGGCTCGACAGTTCAATCAGCCCCAGCATTTT.

The V and J genes are TRBV6-1 and TRBJ1-2; D not resolved. The CDR3 runs to 11 residues. The V and J ends lost 7 bases and 1 base respectively, with 4 bases between them. Germline V gives CDR1 MNHNS, CDR2 SASEGT. The CDR3 region is CASIGNYGYTF. The CDR3 bases are TGTGCCAGCATCGGTAACTATGGCTACACCTTC.

The chain employs TRBV4-3 and TRBJ1-6, with unresolved D. V lost 1 base and J 6 bases, leaving 7 bases between the germline ends. The germline CDR1 and CDR2 sequences are LGHNA and YSLEER. CDR3 length: 14 amino acids. Here the CDR3 DNA reads TGCGCCAGCAGCCAAGGTAGAGGTAATTCACCCCTCCACTTT. The encoded protein is CASSQGRGNSPLHF.

The CDR3 here is CASSLKYEAFF. Written as DNA, the CDR3 is TGTGCCAGCAGCCTAAAGTATGAAGCTTTCTTT. The rearrangement links TRBV7-9 to TRBJ1-1; D gene ambiguous. Germline V lookup: CDR1 SEHNR, CDR2 FQNEAQ (reference sequence). The CDR3 has 11 residues. The V end was cut by 5 bases, the J end by 7 bases, with 8 bases between.

This clone appeared a single time. The J gene is TRBJ1-1, the V gene TRBV4-2, with D hard to call. The CDR3 spans 16 residues. Trimming shortened V by 3 bases and J by 4 bases, and 18 bases separated the two germline ends. Germline loops: CDR1 LGHNA, CDR2 YNFKEQ. The CDR3 DNA reads as TGTGCCAGCAGCCAGAGCGGTTTAAACAGAGGCACTGAAGCTTTCTTT. This translates into CASSQSGLNRGTEAFF.

This clone came up once. V is TRBV27 and J is TRBJ1-6; D is undetermined. Trimming shortened V by 7 bases and J by 6 bases, and 19 bases separated the two germline ends. The CDR3 is made up of 16 amino acids. The germline V gene encodes CDR1 MNHEY and CDR2 SMNVEV (reference sequence). The CDR3 here is CASTLGLPSFNSPLHF. Written as DNA, the CDR3 is TGTGCCAGCACCCTGGGCCTTCCTTCATTTAATTCACCCCTCCACTTT.

V usage is TRBV7-9 and J usage is TRBJ1-5, with D unresolved. The CDR3 spans 13 residues. Germline loops: CDR1 SEHNR, CDR2 FQNEAQ (reference sequence). V shed 5 bases and J shed 7 bases, with 12 bases lying between them. The CDR3, as DNA: TGTGCCAGCAGCACAAATCCGTCCCAGCCCCAGCATTTT. The encoded protein is CASSTNPSQPQHF.

This chain joins TRBV7-9 and TRBJ1-2; 7 bases map to TRBD1. The J segment lost 7 bases and the V segment lost 6 bases, leaving 8 bases of the junction unmatched. The length of the CDR3 is 13 residues. Germline-derived CDR1 and CDR2 are SEHNR and FQNEAQ (reference sequence). The CDR3 is CASRPDRERGYTF. In nucleotides, the CDR3 is TGTGCCAGCAGACCCGACAGGGAGCGTGGCTACACCTTC.

The gene calls are TRBV30 and TRBJ2-5; D possibly corresponds to TRBD2 (5 bases). Between the trimmed V and J ends, which lost 3 bases and 3 bases, there was a span of 11 bases. CDR1 is GTSNPN and CDR2 is SVGIG in the germline V gene (reference sequence). CDR3 length: 13 amino acids. The DNA for the CDR3 is TGTGCCTGGAGGGGGAGACTGGAAGAGACCCAGTACTTC. It codes for CAWRGRLEETQYF.

V and J are TRBV19 and TRBJ1-1; D remains ambiguous. Trimming stripped 6 bases from V and 1 base from J, with 9 bases between. Germline V lookup: CDR1 LNHDA, CDR2 SQIVND (reference sequence). This CDR3 has 13 amino acids. The CDR3 DNA sequence: TGTGCCAGTAGCCGCGACTCGAACACTGAAGCTTTCTTT. As protein: CASSRDSNTEAFF.

The genes are TRBV18 and TRBJ1-5; weak D call: TRBD1 (6 bases). The V end lost 3 bases, the J end lost 11 bases, and 14 bases lay between the germline ends. CDR1 KGHSH and CDR2 LQKENI come from the germline V gene. The CDR3 is made up of 13 amino acids. DNA of the CDR3: TGTGCCAGCTCACCGGGACATGAATTGGCCCAGCATTTT. It yields the protein CASSPGHELAQHF.

The CDR3 coding sequence is TGTGCCAGCAGCTTGGGCGGGACTGAGGGGTCACCCCTCCACTTT. It specifies CASSLGGTEGSPLHF. V and J are TRBV5-5 and TRBJ1-6, with a possible D match to TRBD1 (5 bases). Trimming left V 0 bases short and J 10 bases short, with 14 bases between. CDR1 and CDR2 from the germline V gene are SGHKS and YYEKEE (reference sequence). The CDR3 covers 15 residues.

The chain uses TRBV5-1 and TRBJ2-1; maybe TRBD2 (7 bases). The germline CDR1 and CDR2 sequences are SGHRS and YFSETQ. V gave up 0 bases and J gave up 5 bases, with 12 bases separating them. This CDR3 is built from 15 residues. CDR3 protein: CASSLVAGADNEQFF. The CDR3 nucleotides are TGCGCCAGCAGCTTGGTTGCGGGGGCGGACAATGAGCAGTTCTTC.